This T cell receptor (beta chain) is drawn from a study of T cell responses to AZD1222 COVID-19 vaccine. Trimming took 2 bases from V and 4 from J; bases not matched to a gene: 7. The CDR3 totals 16 residues. The germline gives CDR1 SGHNT, CDR2 YYREEE (reference sequence). Repertoires were generated with immunoSEQ multiplex PCR, while TCRdb's copy carries only in-frame clones and drops some. The sample carries around 160,000 clones, 90% to 95% recorded once. The specimen comprised peripheral blood, sampled on day 0 of AZD1222 vaccination. The origin of this receptor is an adult in good health. The J gene is TRBJ2-7, the V gene TRBV5-4; 12 bases align to TRBD2. Here the CDR3 reads CASSFSSGRAAYEQYF. CDR3 coding DNA: TGTGCCAGCAGCTTTTCTAGCGGGAGGGCCGCTTACGAGCAGTACTTC.